This T cell receptor beta chain was observed in a study of control samples from healthy donors and cancer patients (dated by TCRdb to the early 2020s). Including cysteine and phenylalanine, the CDR3 has 13 amino acids. Only the CDR3 DNA stays, 39 bases, in frame from base 1. From the germline V gene (reference sequence), CDR1 is LNHDA and CDR2 is SQIVND. At the junction V is shortened by 5 bases and J by 3 bases, with 10 bases in between. To prepare the library, the immunoSEQ multiplex PCR assay was applied. TCRdb carries this immuneACCESS record with in-frame sequences only. Its versions omit some clonotypes, under half of them owing to an unresolved V gene in the studies checked, with the rest unexplained. The sample table contains roughly 130,000 clones; only one count was recorded for 88% of them. The top ten hold more than 2.5% of the sample. Concerning this clone itself: Its cognate antigen has yet to be identified. Nothing much larger sits one base from this clone, and base qualities are not available.

The chain links TRBV19 with TRBJ1-1; TRBD1 is possibly the D segment (5 matching bases). The sequence came from a man aged 45-65 years in good health. The sample comprised blood. For the CDR3, the sequence is CASSPDTYTEAFF. The sequence in DNA is TGTGCCAGTAGTCCGGACACTTACACTGAAGCTTTCTTT.